The 17 T cell receptor beta chains presented below share a single source sample, sequenced in a study of cytomegalovirus exposure and HLA in healthy donors. PCR primers comprised 60 Vbeta and 13 Jbeta primers. Sequenced by immunoSEQ multiplex PCR; TCRdb stores in-frame clones only, minus some. The sample totals around 80,000 clones. Specimen: PBMCs. These TCRs come from a boy under 18 in good health and CMV-seronegative.

V gene TRBV18 combines with J gene TRBJ1-2; the D is unclear. Germline CDR1 KGHSH, CDR2 LQKENI. The CDR3 spans 15 residues. Trimming left V 3 bases short and J 5 bases short, with 16 bases between. CDR3 sequence (DNA): TGTGCCAGCTCACCGAGAGGGCAGGAGGCATATGGCTACACCTTC. This gives the protein CASSPRGQEAYGYTF.

The chain links TRBV18 to TRBJ1-2; unclear D gene. V lost 0 bases and J 7 bases, leaving 6 bases between the germline ends. The CDR3 is made up of 12 amino acids. CDR1 is KGHSH and CDR2 is LQKENI in the germline V gene. CDR3 DNA sequence: TGTGCCAGCTCACCACCGCTACCTGGCTACACCTTC. It yields the protein CASSPPLPGYTF.

This chain joins TRBV14 and TRBJ2-1; 13 bases agree with TRBD2. Germline assignment: CDR1 SGHDN and CDR2 FVKESK. Germline trimming cut 4 bases from V and 10 bases from J; bases unmatched to any gene: 7. This CDR3 has 15 amino acids. The CDR3 coding sequence is TGTGCCAGCAGCCCTGGGACTAGCGGGGCTGGGGAGCAGTTCTTC. Translation gives CASSPGTSGAGEQFF.

The rearrangement uses TRBV19 and TRBJ1-1; D is unclear. The CDR3 runs to 14 residues. CDR1 and CDR2 from the germline V gene are LNHDA and SQIVND (reference sequence). Trimming shortened V by 5 bases and J by 1 base, and 11 bases separated the two germline ends. The CDR3 region is CASSWNSPNTEAFF. The DNA of the CDR3 is TGTGCCAGTAGTTGGAACAGCCCGAACACTGAAGCTTTCTTT.

The rearrangement joins TRBV30 to TRBJ2-2; maybe TRBD2 (6 bases). The CDR3 spans 14 residues. Germline V gene lookup returns CDR1 GTSNPN and CDR2 SVGIG (reference sequence). Trimming shortened V by 2 bases and J by 5 bases, and 12 bases separated the two germline ends. CDR3 loop: CAWSLLADTGELFF. In DNA form, the CDR3 reads TGTGCCTGGAGTCTACTAGCAGATACCGGGGAGCTGTTTTTT.

The V gene is TRBV9, the J gene TRBJ1-1; D gene uncertain. In germline, CDR1 is SGDLS, CDR2 YYNGEE. CDR3 size: 15 residues. Trimming took 0 bases from V and 0 from J, leaving 9 bases between them. The CDR3 region is CASSVEAGLNTEAFF. In nucleotides, the CDR3 is TGTGCCAGCAGCGTAGAGGCAGGCTTGAACACTGAAGCTTTCTTT. The full variable domain, completed using reference TRBV9 and TRBJ1-1, is DSGVTQTPKHLITATGQRVTLRCSPRSGDLSVYWYQQSLDQGLQFLIQYYNGEERAKGNILERFSAQQFPDLHSELNLSSLELGDSALYFCASSVEAGLNTEAFFGQGTRLTVV.

The V gene is TRBV9, the J gene TRBJ2-5; D is possibly TRBD2 (5 bases). The CDR3 loop spans 13 amino acids. Germline CDR1 reads SGDLS; CDR2 reads YYNGEE. V lost 0 bases to trimming and J lost 8 bases, with 11 bases between them. CDR3 nucleotide sequence: TGTGCCAGCAGCGTAGCGGACGGGGAAACCCAGTACTTC. Translating it yields CASSVADGETQYF.

The rearrangement joins TRBV29-1 to TRBJ2-5; D might be TRBD1 (5 bases). V was clipped by 1 base and J by 4 bases, with 16 bases between them. Germline CDR1 and CDR2: SQVTM and ANQGSEA. The CDR3 length is 15 residues. CDR3 in amino acids: CSVEGGLPIRETQYF. CDR3 DNA: TGCAGCGTTGAAGGGGGCCTCCCTATCAGAGAGACCCAGTACTTC.

The chain carries TRBV4-1 and TRBJ2-3, with D possibly matching TRBD2 (5 bases). The V gene lost 1 base and the J gene lost 1 base, with 9 bases spanning the gap. The CDR3 sequence is 15 residues long. Per the germline V gene, CDR1 is MGHRA and CDR2 is YSYEKL. For the CDR3, the DNA is TGCGCCAGCAGCCAAGTCGGACTGGGCACAGATACGCAGTATTTT. Translating gives CASSQVGLGTDTQYF.

This sequence joins TRBV7-2 and TRBJ1-4, with 8 bases matching TRBD1. Germline CDR1 is SGHTA and CDR2 is FQGNSA. This CDR3 spans 16 amino acids. The ends lost 5 bases at V and 7 bases at J; junction bases unmatched: 12. CDR3 sequence (DNA): TGTGCCAGCAGCCCGCGACAGGGGTTTAATGTTGAAAAACTGTTTTTT. Its protein is CASSPRQGFNVEKLFF.

The gene calls are TRBV7-7 and TRBJ2-2, with a tentative D call TRBD1 (5 bases). Between the trimmed V and J ends, which lost 5 bases and 7 bases, there was a span of 14 bases. CDR3 length equals 14 residues. From germline, CDR1 is SSHAT and CDR2 FNYEAQ (reference sequence). CDR3 sequence: CASSTRVSGGELFF. The CDR3 DNA reads TGTGCCAGCAGCACCAGGGTTTCGGGCGGGGAGCTGTTTTTT.

The chain has TRBV18 and TRBJ2-7, with D tentatively TRBD2 (5 bases). This CDR3 is 15 amino acids long. CDR1 and CDR2 from the germline V gene are KGHSH and LQKENI. With 3 bases removed from V and 0 bases from J, the gap between germline ends came to 12 bases. The CDR3 is CASSPRERGSYEQYF. In DNA, the CDR3 is TGTGCCAGCTCACCCCGGGAAAGAGGCTCCTACGAGCAGTACTTC.

The chain carries TRBV7-6 and TRBJ1-2, with D possibly being TRBD1 (6 bases). Between the trimmed V and J ends, which lost 5 bases and 3 bases, there was a span of 10 bases. There are 13 residues in the CDR3. The V gene's germline CDR1 is SGHVS and CDR2 FNYEAQ. This chain's CDR3 is CASSASGDYGYTF. The CDR3 region has the DNA TGTGCCAGCAGCGCCTCAGGGGACTATGGCTACACCTTC.

This CDR3 is CASSVDGGGLDNEQFF. The CDR3 region has the DNA TGTGCCAGCAGCGTAGATGGCGGGGGCCTCGACAATGAGCAGTTCTTC. V and J are TRBV9 and TRBJ2-1, with D maybe TRBD2 (7 bases). Germline-derived CDR1 and CDR2 are SGDLS and YYNGEE. Trimming removed 0 bases at V and 5 bases at J, with 15 bases between. The CDR3 spans 16 residues.

V gene TRBV6-5 combines with J gene TRBJ1-2, with 7 positions matching TRBD1. The V gene's germline CDR1 is MNHEY and CDR2 SVGAGI. The ends lost 2 bases at V and 5 bases at J; junction bases unmatched: 11. CDR3 size: 16 residues. The DNA for the CDR3 is TGTGCCAGCAGTTACAGGGGGGCAGGGGGGAAGTATGGCTACACCTTC. It specifies CASSYRGAGGKYGYTF.

This sequence joins TRBV5-6 and TRBJ2-3; 11 bases line up with TRBD2. V shed 1 base and J 1 base; nucleotides not matched to a gene: 2. This CDR3 region has 16 residues. The germline gives CDR1 SGHDT, CDR2 YYEEEE. The CDR3 region is CASSLTSGRRTDTQYF. The CDR3 coding sequence is TGTGCCAGCAGCTTGACTAGCGGGAGACGCACAGATACGCAGTATTTT.

The chain uses TRBV27 and TRBJ1-1, with D unclear. The V and J ends lost 6 bases and 9 bases respectively, with 11 bases between them. Germline CDR1 and CDR2: MNHEY and SMNVEV (reference sequence). The CDR3 runs 11 residues. The chain's CDR3 is CASSLTRKAFF. The DNA of the CDR3 is TGTGCCAGCAGCCTCACTAGGAAAGCTTTCTTT.